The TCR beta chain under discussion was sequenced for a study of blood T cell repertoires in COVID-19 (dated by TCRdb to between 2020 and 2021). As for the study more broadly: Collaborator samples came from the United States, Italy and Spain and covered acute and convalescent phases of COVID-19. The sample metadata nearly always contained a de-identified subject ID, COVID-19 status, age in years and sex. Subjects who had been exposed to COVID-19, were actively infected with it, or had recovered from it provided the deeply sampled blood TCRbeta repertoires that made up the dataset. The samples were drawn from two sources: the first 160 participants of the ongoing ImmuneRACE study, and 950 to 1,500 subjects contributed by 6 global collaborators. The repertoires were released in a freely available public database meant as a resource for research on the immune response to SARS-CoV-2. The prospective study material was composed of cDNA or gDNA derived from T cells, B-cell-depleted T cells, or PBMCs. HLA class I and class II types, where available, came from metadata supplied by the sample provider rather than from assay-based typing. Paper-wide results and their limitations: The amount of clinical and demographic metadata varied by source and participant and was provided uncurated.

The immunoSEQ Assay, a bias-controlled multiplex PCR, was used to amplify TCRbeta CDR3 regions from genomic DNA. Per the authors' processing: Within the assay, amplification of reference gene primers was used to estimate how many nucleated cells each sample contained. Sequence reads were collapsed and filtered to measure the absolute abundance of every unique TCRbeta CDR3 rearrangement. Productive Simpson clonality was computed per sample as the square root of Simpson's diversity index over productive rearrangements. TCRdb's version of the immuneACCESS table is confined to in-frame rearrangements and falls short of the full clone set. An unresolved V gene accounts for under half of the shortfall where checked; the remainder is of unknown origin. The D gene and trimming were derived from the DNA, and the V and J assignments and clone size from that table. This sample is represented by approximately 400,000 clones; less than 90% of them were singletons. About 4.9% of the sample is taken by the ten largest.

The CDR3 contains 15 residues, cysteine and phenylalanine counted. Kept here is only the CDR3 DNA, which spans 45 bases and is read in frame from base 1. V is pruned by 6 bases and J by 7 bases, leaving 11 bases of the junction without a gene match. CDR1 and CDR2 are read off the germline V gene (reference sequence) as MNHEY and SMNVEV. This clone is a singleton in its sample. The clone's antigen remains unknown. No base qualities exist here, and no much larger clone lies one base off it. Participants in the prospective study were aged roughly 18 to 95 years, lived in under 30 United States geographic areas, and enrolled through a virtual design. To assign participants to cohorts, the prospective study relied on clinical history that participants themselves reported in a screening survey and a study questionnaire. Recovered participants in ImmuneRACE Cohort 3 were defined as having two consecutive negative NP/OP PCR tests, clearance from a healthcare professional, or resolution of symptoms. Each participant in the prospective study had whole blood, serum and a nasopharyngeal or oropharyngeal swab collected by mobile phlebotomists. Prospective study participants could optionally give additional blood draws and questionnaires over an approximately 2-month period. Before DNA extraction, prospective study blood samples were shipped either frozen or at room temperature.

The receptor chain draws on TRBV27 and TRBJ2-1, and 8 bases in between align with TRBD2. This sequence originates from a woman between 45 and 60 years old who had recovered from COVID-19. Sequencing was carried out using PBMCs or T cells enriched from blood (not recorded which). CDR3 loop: CASRVGAGGLNEQFF. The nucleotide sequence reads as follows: TGTGCCAGCAGGGTCGGGGCGGGGGGTTTGAATGAGCAGTTCTTC.